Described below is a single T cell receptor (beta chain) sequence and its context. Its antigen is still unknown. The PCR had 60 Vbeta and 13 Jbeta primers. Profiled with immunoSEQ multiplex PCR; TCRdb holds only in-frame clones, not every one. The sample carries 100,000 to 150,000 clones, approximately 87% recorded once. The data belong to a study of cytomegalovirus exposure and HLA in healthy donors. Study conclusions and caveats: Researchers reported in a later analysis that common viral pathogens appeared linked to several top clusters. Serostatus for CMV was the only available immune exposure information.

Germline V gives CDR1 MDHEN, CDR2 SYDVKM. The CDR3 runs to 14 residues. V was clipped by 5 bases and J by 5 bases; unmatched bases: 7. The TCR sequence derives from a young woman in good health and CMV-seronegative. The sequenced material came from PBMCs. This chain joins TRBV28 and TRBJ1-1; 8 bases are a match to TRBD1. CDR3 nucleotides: TGTGCCAGCAGTCTCCCACAGGGGGGAACTGAAGCTTTCTTT. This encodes CASSLPQGGTEAFF.